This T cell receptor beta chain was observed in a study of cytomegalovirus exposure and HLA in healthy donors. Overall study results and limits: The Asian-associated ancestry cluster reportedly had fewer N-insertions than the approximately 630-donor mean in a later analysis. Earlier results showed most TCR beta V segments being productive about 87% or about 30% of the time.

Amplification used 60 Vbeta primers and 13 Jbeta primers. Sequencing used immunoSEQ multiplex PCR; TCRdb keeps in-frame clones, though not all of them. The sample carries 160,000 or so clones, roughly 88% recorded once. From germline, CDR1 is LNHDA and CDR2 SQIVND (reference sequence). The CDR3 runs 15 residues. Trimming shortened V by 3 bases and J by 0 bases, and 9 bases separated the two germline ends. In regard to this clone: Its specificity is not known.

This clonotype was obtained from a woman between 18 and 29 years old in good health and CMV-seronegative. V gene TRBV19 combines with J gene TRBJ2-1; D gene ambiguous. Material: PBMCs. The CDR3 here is CASSILLVSYNEQFF. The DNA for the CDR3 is TGTGCCAGTAGTATTCTCCTAGTCTCCTACAATGAGCAGTTCTTC.